This T cell receptor (beta chain) is drawn from a study of blood T cell repertoires in COVID-19. About the research overall: T cells, B-cell-depleted T cells, or PBMCs supplied cDNA or gDNA.

Living in roughly 25 US areas, the participants were between roughly 18 and 95 years of age. In assigning cohorts, the study relied on participant-reported clinical history. Recovered Cohort 3 donors showed two negative PCRs, clearance, or symptom resolution. This CDR3 has 18 amino acids. The germline gives CDR1 SSHAT, CDR2 FNYEAQ (reference sequence). Between the trimmed V and J ends, which lost 1 base and 0 bases, there was a span of 15 bases. The repertoire was sequenced with immunoSEQ multiplex PCR; TCRdb's copy has only in-frame clones and lacks some. The table has about 370,000 clones, 80% to 90% seen once; the top ten hold approximately 1%.

The sample consisted of PBMCs or T cells enriched from blood (not recorded which). The source of this sequence is a man aged 18 to 35 who had recovered from COVID-19. The chain has TRBV7-7 and TRBJ2-2; a weak D match, TRBD1 (6 bases). CDR3 in amino acids: CASSLGGWQGSNTGELFF. Here the CDR3 DNA reads TGTGCCAGCAGCTTAGGTGGGTGGCAGGGGTCGAACACCGGGGAGCTGTTTTTT.